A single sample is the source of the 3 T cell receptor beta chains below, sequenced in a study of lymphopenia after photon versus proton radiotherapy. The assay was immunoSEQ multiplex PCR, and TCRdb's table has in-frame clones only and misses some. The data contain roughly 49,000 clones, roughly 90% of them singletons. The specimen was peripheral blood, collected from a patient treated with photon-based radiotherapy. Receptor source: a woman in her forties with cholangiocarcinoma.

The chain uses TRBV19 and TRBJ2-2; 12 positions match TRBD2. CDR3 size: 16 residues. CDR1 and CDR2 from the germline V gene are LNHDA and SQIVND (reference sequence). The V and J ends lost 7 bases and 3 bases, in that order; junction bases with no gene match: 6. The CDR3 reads CASKTSGGPYTGELFF. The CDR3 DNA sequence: TGTGCCAGTAAGACTAGCGGGGGACCATACACCGGGGAGCTGTTTTTT.

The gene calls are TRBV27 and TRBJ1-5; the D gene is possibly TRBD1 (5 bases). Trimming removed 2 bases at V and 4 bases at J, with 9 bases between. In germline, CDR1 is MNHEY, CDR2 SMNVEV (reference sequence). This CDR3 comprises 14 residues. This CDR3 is CASSLGGGNQPQHF. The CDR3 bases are TGTGCCAGCAGTTTAGGGGGGGGAAATCAGCCCCAGCATTTT.

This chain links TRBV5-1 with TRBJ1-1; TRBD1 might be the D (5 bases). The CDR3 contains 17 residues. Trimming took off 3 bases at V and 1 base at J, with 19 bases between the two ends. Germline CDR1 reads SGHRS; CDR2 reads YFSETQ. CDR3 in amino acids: CASSSSGDVGPNTEAFF. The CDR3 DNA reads TGCGCCAGCAGCTCGTCGGGAGACGTGGGGCCGAACACTGAAGCTTTCTTT. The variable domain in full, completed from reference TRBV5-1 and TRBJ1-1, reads KAGVTQTPRYLIKTRGQQVTLSCSPISGHRSVSWYQQTPGQGLQFLFEYFSETQRNKGNFPGRFSGRQFSNSRSEMNVSTLELGDSALYLCASSSSGDVGPNTEAFFGQGTRLTVV.